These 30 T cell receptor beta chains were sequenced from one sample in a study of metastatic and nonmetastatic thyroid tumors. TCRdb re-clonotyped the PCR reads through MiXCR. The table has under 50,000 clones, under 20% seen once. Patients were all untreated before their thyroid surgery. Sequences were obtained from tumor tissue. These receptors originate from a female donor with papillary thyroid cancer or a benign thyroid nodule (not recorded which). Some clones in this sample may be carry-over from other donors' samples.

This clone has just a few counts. The CDR3: CASSRDRGYIEQYF. CDR3 coding DNA: TGTGCCAGCAGCCGAGACAGGGGGTATATAGAGCAGTACTTC. This sequence joins TRBV6-1 and TRBJ2-7, with 9 nucleotides matching TRBD1. This CDR3 region has 14 residues. Germline CDR1 is MNHNS and CDR2 is SASEGT. V trimming: 6 bases; J trimming: 7 bases; junction bases outside the gene matches: 10.

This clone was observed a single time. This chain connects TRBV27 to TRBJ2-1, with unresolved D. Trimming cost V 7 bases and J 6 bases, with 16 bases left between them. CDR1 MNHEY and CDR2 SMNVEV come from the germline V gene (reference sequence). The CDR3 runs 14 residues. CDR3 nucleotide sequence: TGTGCCAGCATGAGCGAGACGTTTCCCAATGAGCAGTTCTTC. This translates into CASMSETFPNEQFF.

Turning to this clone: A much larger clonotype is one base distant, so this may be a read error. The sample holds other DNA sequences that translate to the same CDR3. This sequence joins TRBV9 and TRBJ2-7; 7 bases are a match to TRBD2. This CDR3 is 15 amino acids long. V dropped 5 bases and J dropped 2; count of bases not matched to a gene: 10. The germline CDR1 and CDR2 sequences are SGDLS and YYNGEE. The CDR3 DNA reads TGTGCCAGCAGTCCTGGGGTAGCGGGTCCCTACGAGCAGTACTTC. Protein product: CASSPGVAGPYEQYF.

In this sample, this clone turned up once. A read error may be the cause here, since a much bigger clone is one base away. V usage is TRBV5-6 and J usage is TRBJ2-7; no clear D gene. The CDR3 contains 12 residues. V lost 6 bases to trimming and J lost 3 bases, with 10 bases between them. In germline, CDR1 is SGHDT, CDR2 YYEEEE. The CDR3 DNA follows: TGTGCCAGCATCCGAAGACACTACGAGCAGTACTTC. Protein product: CASIRRHYEQYF. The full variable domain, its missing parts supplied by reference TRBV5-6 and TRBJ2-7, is DAGVTQSPTHLIKTRGQQVTLRCSPKSGHDTVSWYQQALGQGPQFIFQYYEEEERQRGNFPDRFSGHQFPNYSSELNVNALLLGDSALYLCASIRRHYEQYFGPGTRLTVT.

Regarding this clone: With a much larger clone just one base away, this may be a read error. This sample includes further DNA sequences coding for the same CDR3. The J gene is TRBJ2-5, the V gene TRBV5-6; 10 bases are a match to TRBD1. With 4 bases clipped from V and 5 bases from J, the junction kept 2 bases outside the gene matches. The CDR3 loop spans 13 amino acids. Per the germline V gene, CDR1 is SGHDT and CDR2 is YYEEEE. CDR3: CASSRTGGETQYF. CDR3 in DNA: TGTGCCAGCAGCAGGACAGGGGGTGAGACCCAGTACTTC.

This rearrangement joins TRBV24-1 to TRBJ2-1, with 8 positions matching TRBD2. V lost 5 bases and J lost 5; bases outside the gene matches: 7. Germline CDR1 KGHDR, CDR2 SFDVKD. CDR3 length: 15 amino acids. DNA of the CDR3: TGTGCCACCAGTGTTCAAGCGGGAGTCCACAATGAGCAGTTCTTC. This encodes CATSVQAGVHNEQFF.

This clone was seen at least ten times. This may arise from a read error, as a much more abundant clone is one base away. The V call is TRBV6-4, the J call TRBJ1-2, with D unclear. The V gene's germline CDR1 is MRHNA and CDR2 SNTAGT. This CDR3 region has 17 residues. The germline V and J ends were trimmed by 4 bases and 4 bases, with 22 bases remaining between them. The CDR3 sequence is CASSAPRHGAAGYGYTF. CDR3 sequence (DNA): TGTGCCAGCAGTGCCCCGCGTCACGGCGCAGCGGGCTATGGCTACACCTTC.

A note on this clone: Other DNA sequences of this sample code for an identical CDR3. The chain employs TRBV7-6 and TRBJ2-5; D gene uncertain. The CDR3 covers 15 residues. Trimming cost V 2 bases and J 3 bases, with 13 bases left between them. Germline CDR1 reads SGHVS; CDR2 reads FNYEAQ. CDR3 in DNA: TGTGCCAGCAGCTTATTTGCTACGCCCGAAGAGACCCAGTACTTC. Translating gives CASSLFATPEETQYF.

The chain's CDR3 is CASSEVAGGGADTQYF. CDR3 nucleotides: TGTGCCAGCAGCGAGGTGGCGGGAGGAGGGGCAGATACGCAGTATTTT. The chain couples TRBV14 to TRBJ2-3, with TRBD2 identical over 8 bases. Trimming at V came to 5 bases and at J to 4 bases, leaving 11 bases not matched to a gene. The germline V gene has CDR1 SGHDN and CDR2 FVKESK. This CDR3 contains 16 residues.

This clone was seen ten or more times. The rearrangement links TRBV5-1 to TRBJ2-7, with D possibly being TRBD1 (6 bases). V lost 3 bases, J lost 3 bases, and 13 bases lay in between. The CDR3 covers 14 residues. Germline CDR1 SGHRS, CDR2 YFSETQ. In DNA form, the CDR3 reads TGCGCCAGCAGCTACCCGGACAGAAGCTACGAGCAGTACTTC. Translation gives CASSYPDRSYEQYF.

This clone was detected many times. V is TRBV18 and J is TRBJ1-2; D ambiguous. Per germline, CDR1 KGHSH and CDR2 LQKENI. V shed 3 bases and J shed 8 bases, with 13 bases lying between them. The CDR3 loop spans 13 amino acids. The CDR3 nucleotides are TGTGCCAGCTCACCGGATCCCGCTATCGGCTACACCTTC. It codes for CASSPDPAIGYTF. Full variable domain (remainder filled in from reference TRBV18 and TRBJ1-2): NAGVMQNPRHLVRRRGQEARLRCSPMKGHSHVYWYRQLPEEGLKFMVYLQKENIIDESGMPKERFSAEFPKEGPSILRIQQVVRGDSAAYFCASSPDPAIGYTFGSGTRLTVV.

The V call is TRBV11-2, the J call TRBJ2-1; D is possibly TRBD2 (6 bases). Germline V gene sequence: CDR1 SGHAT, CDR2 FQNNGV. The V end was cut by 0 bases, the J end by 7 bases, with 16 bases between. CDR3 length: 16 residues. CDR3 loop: CASSLDGVGAGNEQFF. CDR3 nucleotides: TGTGCCAGCAGCTTAGACGGGGTAGGGGCGGGGAATGAGCAGTTCTTC.

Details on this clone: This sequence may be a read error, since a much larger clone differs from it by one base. The CDR3 DNA follows: TGTGCCAGCTCACCAATTGGACAGGGGCTATGTGGCTACACCTTC. This encodes CASSPIGQGLCGYTF. The chain uses TRBV18 and TRBJ1-2; 9 positions match TRBD1. The CDR3 is made up of 15 amino acids. Germline-derived CDR1 and CDR2 are KGHSH and LQKENI. V dropped 2 bases and J dropped 7; count of bases not matched to a gene: 8.

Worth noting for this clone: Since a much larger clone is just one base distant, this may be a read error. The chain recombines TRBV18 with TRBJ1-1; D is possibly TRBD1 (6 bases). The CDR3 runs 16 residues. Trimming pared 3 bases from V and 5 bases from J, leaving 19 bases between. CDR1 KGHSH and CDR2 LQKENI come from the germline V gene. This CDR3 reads CASSPPAARGFTEAFF. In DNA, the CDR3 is TGTGCCAGCTCACCCCCGGCGGCCAGGGGTTTTACTGAAGCTTTCTTT. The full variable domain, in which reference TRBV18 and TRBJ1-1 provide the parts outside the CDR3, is NAGVMQNPRHLVRRRGQEARLRCSPMKGHSHVYWYRQLPEEGLKFMVYLQKENIIDESGMPKERFSAEFPKEGPSILRIQQVVRGDSAAYFCASSPPAARGFTEAFFGQGTRLTVV.

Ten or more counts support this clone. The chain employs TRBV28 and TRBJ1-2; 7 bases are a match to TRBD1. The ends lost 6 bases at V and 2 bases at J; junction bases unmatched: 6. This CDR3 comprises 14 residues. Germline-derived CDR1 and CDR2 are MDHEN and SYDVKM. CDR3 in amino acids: CASRLQGTNYGYTF. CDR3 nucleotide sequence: TGTGCCAGCAGGTTACAGGGGACCAACTATGGCTACACCTTC.

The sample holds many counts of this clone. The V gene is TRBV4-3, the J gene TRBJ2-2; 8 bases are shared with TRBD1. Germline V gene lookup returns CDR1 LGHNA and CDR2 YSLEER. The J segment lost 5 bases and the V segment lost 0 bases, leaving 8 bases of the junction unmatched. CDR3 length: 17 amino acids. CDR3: CASSQEFGQGITGELFF. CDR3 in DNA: TGCGCCAGCAGCCAAGAGTTCGGACAGGGAATTACCGGGGAGCTGTTTTTT.

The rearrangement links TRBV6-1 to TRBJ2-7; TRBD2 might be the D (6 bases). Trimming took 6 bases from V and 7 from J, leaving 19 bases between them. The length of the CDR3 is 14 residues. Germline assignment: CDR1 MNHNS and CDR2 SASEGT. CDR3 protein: CASSRVGLSGEQYF. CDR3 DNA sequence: TGTGCCAGCAGCCGGGTAGGACTATCTGGGGAGCAGTACTTC.

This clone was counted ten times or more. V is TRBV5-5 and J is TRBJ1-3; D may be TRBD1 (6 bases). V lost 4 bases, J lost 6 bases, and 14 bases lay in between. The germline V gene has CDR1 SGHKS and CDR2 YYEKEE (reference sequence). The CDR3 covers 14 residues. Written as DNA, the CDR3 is TGTGCCAGCAGCCTCCGGACAGACCTAAACACCATATATTTT. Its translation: CASSLRTDLNTIYF.

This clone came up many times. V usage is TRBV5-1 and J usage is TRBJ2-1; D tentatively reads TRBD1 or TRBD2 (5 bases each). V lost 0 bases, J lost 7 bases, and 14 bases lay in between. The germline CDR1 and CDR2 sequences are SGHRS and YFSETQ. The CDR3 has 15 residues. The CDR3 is CASSLEALEGNEQFF. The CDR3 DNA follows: TGCGCCAGCAGCTTGGAGGCGCTAGAGGGGAATGAGCAGTTCTTC. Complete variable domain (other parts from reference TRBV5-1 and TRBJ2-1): KAGVTQTPRYLIKTRGQQVTLSCSPISGHRSVSWYQQTPGQGLQFLFEYFSETQRNKGNFPGRFSGRQFSNSRSEMNVSTLELGDSALYLCASSLEALEGNEQFFGPGTRLTVL.

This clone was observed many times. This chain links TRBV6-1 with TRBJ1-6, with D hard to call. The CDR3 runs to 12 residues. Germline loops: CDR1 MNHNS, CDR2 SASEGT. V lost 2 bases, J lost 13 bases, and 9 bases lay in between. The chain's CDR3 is CASSEPQVPLHF. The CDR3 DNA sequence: TGTGCCAGCAGTGAACCTCAGGTTCCCCTCCACTTT.

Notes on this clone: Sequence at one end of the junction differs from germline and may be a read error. The CDR3 here is CSAAPGQGYDQYF. Written as DNA, the CDR3 is TGCAGCGCTGCCCCGGGACAGGGCTACGATCAGTACTTC. This sequence joins TRBV20-1 and TRBJ2-7; 9 bases are a match to TRBD1. The CDR3 extends over 13 amino acids. In germline, CDR1 is DFQATT, CDR2 SNEGSKA (reference sequence).

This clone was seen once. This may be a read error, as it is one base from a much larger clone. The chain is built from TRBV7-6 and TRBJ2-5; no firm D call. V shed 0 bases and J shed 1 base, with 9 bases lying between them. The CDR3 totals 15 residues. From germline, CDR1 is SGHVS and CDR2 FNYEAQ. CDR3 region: CASSLALPPQETQYF. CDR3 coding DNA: TGTGCCAGCAGCTTAGCTCTCCCCCCCCAAGAGACCCAGTACTTC.

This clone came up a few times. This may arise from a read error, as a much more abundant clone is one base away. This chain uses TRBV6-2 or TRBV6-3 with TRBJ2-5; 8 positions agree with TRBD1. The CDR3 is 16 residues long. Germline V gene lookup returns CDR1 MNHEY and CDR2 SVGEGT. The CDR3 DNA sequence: TGTGCCAGCAGGGGTCGGACAGGGAGAGCCTCAGAGAACCAGTACTTC. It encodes CASRGRTGRASENQYF.

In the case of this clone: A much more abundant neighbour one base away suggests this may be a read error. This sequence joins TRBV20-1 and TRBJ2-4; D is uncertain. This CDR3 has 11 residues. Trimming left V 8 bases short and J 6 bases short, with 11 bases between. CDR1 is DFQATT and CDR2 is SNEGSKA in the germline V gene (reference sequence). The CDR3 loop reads CSWDWINIQYF. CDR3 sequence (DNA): TGCAGTTGGGATTGGATAAACATTCAGTACTTC.

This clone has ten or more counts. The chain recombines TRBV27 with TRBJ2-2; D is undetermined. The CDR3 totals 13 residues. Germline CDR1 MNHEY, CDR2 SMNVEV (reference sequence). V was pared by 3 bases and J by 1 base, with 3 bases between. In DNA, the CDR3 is TGTGCCAGCAGTTTCAGGAACACCGGGGAGCTGTTTTTT. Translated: CASSFRNTGELFF.

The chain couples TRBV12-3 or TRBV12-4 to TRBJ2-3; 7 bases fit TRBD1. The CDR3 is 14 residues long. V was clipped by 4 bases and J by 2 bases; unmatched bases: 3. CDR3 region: CASSWTGPTDTQYF. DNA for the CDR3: TGTGCCAGCAGTTGGACAGGACCCACAGATACGCAGTATTTT.

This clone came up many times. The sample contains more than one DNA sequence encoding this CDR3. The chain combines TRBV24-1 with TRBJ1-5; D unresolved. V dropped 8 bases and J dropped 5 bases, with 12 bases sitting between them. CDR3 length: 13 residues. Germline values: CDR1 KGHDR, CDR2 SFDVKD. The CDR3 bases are TGTGCCACCAAAGCAGGAGCTGATCAGCCCCAGCATTTT. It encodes CATKAGADQPQHF.

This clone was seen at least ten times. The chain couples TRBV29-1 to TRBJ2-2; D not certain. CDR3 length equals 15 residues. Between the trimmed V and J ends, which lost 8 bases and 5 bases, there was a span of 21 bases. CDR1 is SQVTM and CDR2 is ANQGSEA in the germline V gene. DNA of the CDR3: TGCAGCATCGGACCCGACCAAGCACCAACCGGGGAGCTGTTTTTT. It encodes CSIGPDQAPTGELFF.

The CDR3, as DNA: TGCAGCGCTTCATCCGGGACAGGGCTTATGAACACTGAAGCTTTCTTT. Residues: CSASSGTGLMNTEAFF. J is TRBJ1-1 and V is TRBV29-1, with TRBD1 matching over 9 bases. J was trimmed by 0 bases and V by 7 bases; bases with no gene match: 12. The V gene's germline CDR1 is SQVTM and CDR2 ANQGSEA. This CDR3 is built from 16 residues. The full variable domain, its missing parts supplied by reference TRBV29-1 and TRBJ1-1, is SAVISQKPSRDICQRGTSLTIQCQVDSQVTMMFWYRQQPGQSLTLIATANQGSEATYESGFVIDKFPISRPNLTFSTLTVSNMSPEDSSIYLCSASSGTGLMNTEAFFGQGTRLTVV.

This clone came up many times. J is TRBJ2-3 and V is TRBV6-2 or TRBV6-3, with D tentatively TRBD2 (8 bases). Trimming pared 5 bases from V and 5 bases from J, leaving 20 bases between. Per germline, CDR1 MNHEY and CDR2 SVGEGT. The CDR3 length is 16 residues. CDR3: CASSKGASGSRDTQYF. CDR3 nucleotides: TGTGCCAGCAGTAAGGGGGCTAGCGGGTCACGAGATACGCAGTATTTT.